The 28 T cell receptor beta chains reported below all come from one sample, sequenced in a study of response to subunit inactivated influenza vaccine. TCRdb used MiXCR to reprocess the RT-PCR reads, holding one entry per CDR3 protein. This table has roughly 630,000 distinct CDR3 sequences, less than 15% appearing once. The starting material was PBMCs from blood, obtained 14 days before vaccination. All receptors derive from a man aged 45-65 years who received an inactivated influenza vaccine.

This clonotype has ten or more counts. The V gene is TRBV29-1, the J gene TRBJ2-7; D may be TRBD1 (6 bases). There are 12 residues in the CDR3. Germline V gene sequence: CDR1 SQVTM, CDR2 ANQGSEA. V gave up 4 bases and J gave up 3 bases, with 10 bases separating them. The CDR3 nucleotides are TGCAGCGTTGGTACAGGGCTCTACGAGCAGTACTTC. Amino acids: CSVGTGLYEQYF.

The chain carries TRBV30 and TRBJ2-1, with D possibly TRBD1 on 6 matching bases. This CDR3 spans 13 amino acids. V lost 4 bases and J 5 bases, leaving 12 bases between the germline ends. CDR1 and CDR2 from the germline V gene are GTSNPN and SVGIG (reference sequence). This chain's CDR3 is CAWTDRKHNEQFF. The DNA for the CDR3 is TGTGCCTGGACCGACAGGAAGCACAATGAGCAGTTCTTC.

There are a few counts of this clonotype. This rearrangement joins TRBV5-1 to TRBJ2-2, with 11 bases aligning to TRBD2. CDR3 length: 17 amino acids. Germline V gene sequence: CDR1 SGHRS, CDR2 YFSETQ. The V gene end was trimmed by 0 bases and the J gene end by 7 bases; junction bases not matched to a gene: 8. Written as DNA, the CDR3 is TGCGCCAGCAGCTTGGTGGGACTAGCGGCCATAATCGGGGAGCTGTTTTTT. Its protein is CASSLVGLAAIIGELFF. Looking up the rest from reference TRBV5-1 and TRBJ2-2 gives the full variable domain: KAGVTQTPRYLIKTRGQQVTLSCSPISGHRSVSWYQQTPGQGLQFLFEYFSETQRNKGNFPGRFSGRQFSNSRSEMNVSTLELGDSALYLCASSLVGLAAIIGELFFGEGSRLTVL.

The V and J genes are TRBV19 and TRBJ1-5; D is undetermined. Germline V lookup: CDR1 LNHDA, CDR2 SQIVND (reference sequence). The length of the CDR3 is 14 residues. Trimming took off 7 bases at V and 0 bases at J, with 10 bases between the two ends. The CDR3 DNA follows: TGTGCCAGTAAGGAAACCTATAGCAATCAGCCCCAGCATTTT. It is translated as CASKETYSNQPQHF.

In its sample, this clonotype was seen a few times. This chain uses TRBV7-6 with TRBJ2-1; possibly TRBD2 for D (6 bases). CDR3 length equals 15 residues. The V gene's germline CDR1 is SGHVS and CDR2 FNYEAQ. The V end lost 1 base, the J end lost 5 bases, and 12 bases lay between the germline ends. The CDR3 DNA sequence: TGTGCCAGCAGCTTAGTAGCGTCTAGCGACAATGAGCAGTTCTTC. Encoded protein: CASSLVASSDNEQFF.

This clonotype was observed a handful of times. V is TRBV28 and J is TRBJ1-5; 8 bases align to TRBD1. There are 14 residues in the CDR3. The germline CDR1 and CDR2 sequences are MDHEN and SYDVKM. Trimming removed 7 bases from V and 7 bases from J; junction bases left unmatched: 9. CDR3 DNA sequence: TGTGCCAGCAACAGGGGGGGGCCGGGGCAGCCCCAGCATTTT. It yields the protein CASNRGGPGQPQHF.

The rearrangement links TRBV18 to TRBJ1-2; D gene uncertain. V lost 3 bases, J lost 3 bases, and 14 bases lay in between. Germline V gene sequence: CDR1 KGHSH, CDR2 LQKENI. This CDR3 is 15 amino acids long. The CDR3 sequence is CASSPMGSADYGYTF. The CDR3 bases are TGTGCCAGCTCACCGATGGGTTCGGCGGACTATGGCTACACCTTC.

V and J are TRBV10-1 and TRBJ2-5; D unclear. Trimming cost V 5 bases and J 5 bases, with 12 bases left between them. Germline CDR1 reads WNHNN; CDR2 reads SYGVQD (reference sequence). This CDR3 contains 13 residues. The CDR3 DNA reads TGCGCCAGCAGTCAATCCGTGGCGGAGACCCAGTACTTC. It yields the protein CASSQSVAETQYF.

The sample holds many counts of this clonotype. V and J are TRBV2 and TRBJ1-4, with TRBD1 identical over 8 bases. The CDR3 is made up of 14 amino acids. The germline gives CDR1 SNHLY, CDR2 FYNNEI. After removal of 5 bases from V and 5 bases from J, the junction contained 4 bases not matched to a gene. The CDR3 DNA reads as TGTGCCAGCAGTACCGGGACAGGAAATGAAAAACTGTTTTTT. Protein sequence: CASSTGTGNEKLFF.

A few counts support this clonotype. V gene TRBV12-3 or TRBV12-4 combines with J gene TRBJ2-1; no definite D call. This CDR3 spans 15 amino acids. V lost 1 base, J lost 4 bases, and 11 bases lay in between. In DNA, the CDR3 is TGTGCCAGCAGTTTAGGTGGCAAACCTTACAATGAGCAGTTCTTC. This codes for CASSLGGKPYNEQFF.

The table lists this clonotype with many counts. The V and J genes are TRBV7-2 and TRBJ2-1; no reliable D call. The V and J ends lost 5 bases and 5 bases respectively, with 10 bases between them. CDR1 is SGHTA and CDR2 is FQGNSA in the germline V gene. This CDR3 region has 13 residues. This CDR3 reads CASSHRVDNEQFF. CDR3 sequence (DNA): TGTGCCAGCAGCCACCGAGTGGACAATGAGCAGTTCTTC.

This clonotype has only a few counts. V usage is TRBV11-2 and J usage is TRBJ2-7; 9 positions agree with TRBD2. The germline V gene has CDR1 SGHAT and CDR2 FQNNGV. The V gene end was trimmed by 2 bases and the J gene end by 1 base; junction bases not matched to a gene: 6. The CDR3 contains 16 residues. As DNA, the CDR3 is TGTGCCAGCAGCTTATTCCCTGGACTAGCGTCCTACGAGCAGTACTTC. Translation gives CASSLFPGLASYEQYF.

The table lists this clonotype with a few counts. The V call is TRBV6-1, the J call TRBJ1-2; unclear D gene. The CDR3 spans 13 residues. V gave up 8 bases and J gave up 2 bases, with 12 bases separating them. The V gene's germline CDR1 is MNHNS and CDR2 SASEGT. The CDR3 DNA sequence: TGTGCCAGCGCAGCAGGCGCCAACTATGGCTACACCTTC. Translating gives CASAAGANYGYTF.

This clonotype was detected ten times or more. The CDR3 DNA follows: TGTGCCAGCAGCCCTGGGCGGGGGGACACAGATACGCAGTATTTT. Translating gives CASSPGRGDTDTQYF. This chain connects TRBV28 to TRBJ2-3; 8 positions agree with TRBD2. The CDR3 covers 15 residues. J gave up 2 bases and V 6 bases, and 7 bases lay outside the gene matches. Germline V CDR1 and CDR2: MDHEN, SYDVKM.

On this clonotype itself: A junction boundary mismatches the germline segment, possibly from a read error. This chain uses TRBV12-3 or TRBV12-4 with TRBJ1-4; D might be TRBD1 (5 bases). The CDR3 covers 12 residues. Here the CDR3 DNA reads TGTGCCAGCAGTGATTATTGGGGCAGAAACTCCTTT. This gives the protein CASSDYWGRNSF.

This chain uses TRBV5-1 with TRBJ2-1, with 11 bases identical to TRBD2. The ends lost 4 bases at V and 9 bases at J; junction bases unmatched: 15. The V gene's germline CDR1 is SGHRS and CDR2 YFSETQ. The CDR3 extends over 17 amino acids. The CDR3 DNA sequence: TGCGCCAGCAGCCCAGGGACTAGCGGTACTAGGGGATTTGAGCAGTTCTTC. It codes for CASSPGTSGTRGFEQFF.

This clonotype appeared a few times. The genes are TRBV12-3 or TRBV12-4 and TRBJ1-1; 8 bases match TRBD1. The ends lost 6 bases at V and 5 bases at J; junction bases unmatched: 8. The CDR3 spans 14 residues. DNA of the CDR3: TGTGCCAGCAGCGGTACAGGGGGGAGGACTGAAGCTTTCTTT. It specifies CASSGTGGRTEAFF.

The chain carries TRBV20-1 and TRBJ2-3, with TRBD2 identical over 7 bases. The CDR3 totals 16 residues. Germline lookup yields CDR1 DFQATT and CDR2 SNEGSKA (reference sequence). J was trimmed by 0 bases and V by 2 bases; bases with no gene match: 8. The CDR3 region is CSARFSPSGSTDTQYF. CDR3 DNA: TGCAGTGCTAGATTCTCCCCTAGCGGAAGCACAGATACGCAGTATTTT.

DNA for the CDR3: TGCAGTCCAGGACTAGCGGGATACAATGAGCAGTTCTTC. This translates into CSPGLAGYNEQFF. The V gene is TRBV20-1, the J gene TRBJ2-1, with TRBD2 matching 12 bases. J was trimmed by 4 bases and V by 8 bases; bases with no gene match: 3. This CDR3 spans 13 amino acids. In germline, CDR1 is DFQATT, CDR2 SNEGSKA (reference sequence).

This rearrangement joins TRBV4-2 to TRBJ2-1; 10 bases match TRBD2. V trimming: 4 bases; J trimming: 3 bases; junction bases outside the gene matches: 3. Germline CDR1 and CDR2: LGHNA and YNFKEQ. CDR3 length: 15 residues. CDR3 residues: CASSLGTSDYNEQFF. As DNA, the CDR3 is TGTGCCAGCAGCCTCGGGACTAGCGACTACAATGAGCAGTTCTTC.

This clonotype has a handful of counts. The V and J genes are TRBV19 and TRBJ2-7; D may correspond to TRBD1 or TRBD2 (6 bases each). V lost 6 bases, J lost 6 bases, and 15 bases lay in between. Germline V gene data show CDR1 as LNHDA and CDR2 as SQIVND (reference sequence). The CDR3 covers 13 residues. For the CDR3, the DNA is TGTGCCAGTAGCCCTCGGGGGCGCCGCGAGCAGTACTTC. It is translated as CASSPRGRREQYF.

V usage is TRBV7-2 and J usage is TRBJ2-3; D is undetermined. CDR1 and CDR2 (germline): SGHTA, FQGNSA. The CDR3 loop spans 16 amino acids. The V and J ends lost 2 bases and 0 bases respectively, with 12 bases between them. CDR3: CASSLLTPPSTDTQYF. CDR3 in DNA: TGTGCCAGCAGCTTATTAACACCCCCTAGCACAGATACGCAGTATTTT.

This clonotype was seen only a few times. CDR3 sequence reads: CASSVTGGSYNEQFF. The CDR3 nucleotides read TGTGCCAGCAGCGTAACCGGGGGCTCCTACAATGAGCAGTTCTTC. V usage is TRBV9 and J usage is TRBJ2-1; tentatively, D is TRBD2 (6 bases). The CDR3 length is 15 residues. The V end lost 1 base, the J end lost 0 bases, and 8 bases lay between the germline ends. Germline-derived CDR1 and CDR2 are SGDLS and YYNGEE.

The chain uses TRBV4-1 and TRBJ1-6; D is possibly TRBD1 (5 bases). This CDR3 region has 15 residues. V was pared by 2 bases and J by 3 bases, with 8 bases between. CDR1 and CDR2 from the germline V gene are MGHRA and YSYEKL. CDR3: CASSQTTDYNSPLHF. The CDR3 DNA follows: TGCGCCAGCAGCCAAACGACAGACTATAATTCACCCCTCCACTTT.

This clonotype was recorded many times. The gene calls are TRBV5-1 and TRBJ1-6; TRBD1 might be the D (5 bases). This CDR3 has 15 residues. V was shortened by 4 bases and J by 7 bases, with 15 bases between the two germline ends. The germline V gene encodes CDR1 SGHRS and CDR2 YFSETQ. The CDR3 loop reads CASSRAGTRNSPLHF. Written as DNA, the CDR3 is TGCGCCAGCAGCAGAGCCGGGACTCGAAATTCACCCCTCCACTTT.

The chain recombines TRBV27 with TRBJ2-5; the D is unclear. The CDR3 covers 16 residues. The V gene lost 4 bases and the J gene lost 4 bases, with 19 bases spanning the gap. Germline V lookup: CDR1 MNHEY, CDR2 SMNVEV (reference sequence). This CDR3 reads CASSSSRATWGETQYF. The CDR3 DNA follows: TGTGCCAGCAGTTCGTCCCGGGCCACCTGGGGAGAGACCCAGTACTTC.

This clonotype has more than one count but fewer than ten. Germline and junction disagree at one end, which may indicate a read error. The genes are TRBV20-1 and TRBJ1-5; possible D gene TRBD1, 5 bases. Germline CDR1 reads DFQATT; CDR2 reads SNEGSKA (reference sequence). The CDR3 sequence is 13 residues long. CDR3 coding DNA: TGCAGTGCCAGAGAGGGTGAGGGGCGGCCCCAGCATTTT. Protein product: CSAREGEGRPQHF.

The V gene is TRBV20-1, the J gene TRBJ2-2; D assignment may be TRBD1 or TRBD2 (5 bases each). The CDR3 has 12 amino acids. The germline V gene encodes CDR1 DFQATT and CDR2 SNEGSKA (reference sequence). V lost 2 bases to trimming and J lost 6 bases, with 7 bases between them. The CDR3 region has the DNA TGCAGTGCTAGAAAGGGACCCGGGGAGCTGTTTTTT. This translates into CSARKGPGELFF.